This TCR beta chain came from a study of blood T cells in healthy people across ages. The CDR3 sequence is 15 residues long. Germline values: CDR1 SEHNR, CDR2 FQNEAQ (reference sequence). A J-beta primer mix and a sample-barcoded 5' primer were used in a second PCR of about 7 to 12 cycles. Each cDNA molecule was tagged by a template-switch adaptor that had 12 random nucleotides. MiXCR was run by TCRdb on the 5' RACE reads, yielding one entry per CDR3 protein. Of 870,000 or so distinct CDR3 sequences in the sample, 29% are singletons; the top ten hold roughly 17%. This clonotype has only a few counts. Its ends do not fully match the called genes, so a read error is possible. RNA extraction gave at least 6 micrograms of total RNA per sample.

The sequenced material came from blood. The genes are TRBV7-9 and TRBJ2-4, with 7 bases that match TRBD1. The TCR sequence derives from an elderly woman in good health. The chain's CDR3 is CASSLEGDSKDIQYF. CDR3 DNA: TGTGCCAGCAGCTTAGAAGGGGACAGCAAAGACATTCAGTACTTC.